This T cell receptor (beta chain) was recovered during a study of shared clonotypes between healthy human individuals. Study-wide background: Researchers drew samples from a couple of women and three men aged 18 to 49.

Naive CD8 cells, CD45RO-negative and positively selected for CCR7, excluded terminally differentiated effector memory CD45RA+ cells. The donors, healthy adults who were HIV-negative, had experienced no recent acute infections or vaccinations. Study outcomes and limitations: Genetic and exposure-history diversity was limited by the few donors.

Concerning this clone: Its antigen is still unknown.

The CDR3 runs 17 residues. V dropped 4 bases and J dropped 8; count of bases not matched to a gene: 16. Germline V lookup: CDR1 SGHDN, CDR2 FVKESK. Assay used: immunoSEQ multiplex PCR; TCRdb lists only in-frame clones, some missing. The repertoire includes around 610,000 clones, approximately 96% of them detected once, and less than 0.13% sits in the top ten. The receptor was isolated from a woman in her thirties in good health. V gene TRBV14 combines with J gene TRBJ2-1; 8 nucleotides match TRBD1. Specimen: naive CD8+ T cells sorted from blood. The CDR3 protein is CASSPNRGKNGIDEQFF. Here the CDR3 DNA reads TGTGCCAGCAGCCCTAACAGGGGGAAGAATGGCATCGATGAGCAGTTCTTC.